This T cell receptor beta chain appears in the sequencing data of a study of T-cell memory formation after mild COVID-19. As for the study in general: In these data, TCR clusters were largely donor specific. Study-wide results and limits: Clones shrinking between day 15 and 85 showed a balanced CD4/CD8 split, and those that grew later tilted toward CD4+. Those CD4+ clones that contracted were mainly in CM and EM (CD8+ ones in EMRA).

Germline-derived CDR1 and CDR2 are SGHVS and FNYEAQ. CDR3 length: 15 residues. V gave up 5 bases and J gave up 4 bases; unmatched junction bases: 2. This clonotype was counted between two and nine times. What it recognizes is unknown. After 5'RACE with constant-segment primers, TCR alpha and TCR beta cDNA libraries carrying sample barcodes and UMIs were obtained. TCRdb re-derived calls from the 5' RACE reads in MiXCR, one entry per CDR3 protein. The sample consists of 80,000 to 130,000 distinct CDR3 sequences, 11% of them appearing once. The rearrangement links TRBV7-6 to TRBJ2-3; 14 bases line up with TRBD2. Material for sequencing was PBMCs or a T cell subset sorted from them (not recorded which). This TCR was recovered from a man aged 18 to 30 who had mild COVID-19 (a few samples of this study predate the infection). Cell type and time point are not known. CDR3 in amino acids: CASSKTSGGADTQYF. The CDR3 coding sequence is TGTGCCAGCAGCAAGACTAGCGGGGGGGCAGATACGCAGTATTTT.